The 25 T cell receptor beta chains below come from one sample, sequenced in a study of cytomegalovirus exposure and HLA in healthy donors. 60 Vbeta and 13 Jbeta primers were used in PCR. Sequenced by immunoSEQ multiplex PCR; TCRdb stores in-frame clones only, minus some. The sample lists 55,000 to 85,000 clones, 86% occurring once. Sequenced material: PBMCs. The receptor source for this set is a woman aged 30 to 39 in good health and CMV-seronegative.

CDR3 nucleotide sequence: TGTGCCAGGGGGACAGGGAACACTGAAGCTTTCTTT. Its protein is CARGTGNTEAFF. V usage is TRBV2 and J usage is TRBJ1-1; TRBD1 agrees at 8 bases. Losses at the gene ends were 9 bases for V and 1 base for J; bases not matched to a gene: 1. CDR1 and CDR2 from the germline V gene are SNHLY and FYNNEI. The CDR3 is 12 amino acids.

The CDR3 bases are TGTGCCAGCAGCCGCGACAGTTCCTCTGGAAACACCATATATTTT. It specifies CASSRDSSSGNTIYF. This sequence joins TRBV11-1 and TRBJ1-3; a weak D match, TRBD1 (5 bases). The CDR3 has 15 residues. Germline CDR1 is SGHAT and CDR2 is FQDESV (reference sequence). Trimming pared 5 bases from V and 0 bases from J, leaving 11 bases between.

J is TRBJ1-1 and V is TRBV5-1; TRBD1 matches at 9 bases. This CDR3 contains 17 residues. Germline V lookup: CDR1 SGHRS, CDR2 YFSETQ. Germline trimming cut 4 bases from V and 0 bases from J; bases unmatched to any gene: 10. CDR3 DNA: TGCGCCAGCAGCCTACGACAGGGGGGAGATATGAACACTGAAGCTTTCTTT. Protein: CASSLRQGGDMNTEAFF.

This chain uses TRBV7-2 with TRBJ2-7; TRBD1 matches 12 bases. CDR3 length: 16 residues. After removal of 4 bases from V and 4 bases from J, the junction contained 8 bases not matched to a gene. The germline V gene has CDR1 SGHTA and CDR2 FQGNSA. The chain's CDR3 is CASSSYPGQGAYEQYF. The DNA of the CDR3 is TGTGCCAGCAGCTCTTACCCGGGACAGGGGGCTTACGAGCAGTACTTC.

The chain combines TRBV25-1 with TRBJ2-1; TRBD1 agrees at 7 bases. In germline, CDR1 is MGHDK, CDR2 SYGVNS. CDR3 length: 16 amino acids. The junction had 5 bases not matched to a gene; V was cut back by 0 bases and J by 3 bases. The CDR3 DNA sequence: TGTGCCAGCAGTGAATATAGGGACAGCTTCTACAATGAGCAGTTCTTC. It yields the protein CASSEYRDSFYNEQFF.

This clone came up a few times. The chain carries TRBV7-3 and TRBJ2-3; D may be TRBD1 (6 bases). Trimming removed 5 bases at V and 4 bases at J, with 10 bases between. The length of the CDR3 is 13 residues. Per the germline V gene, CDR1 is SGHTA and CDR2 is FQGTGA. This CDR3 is CASSTTGSDTQYF. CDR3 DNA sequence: TGTGCCAGCAGCACGACAGGATCAGATACGCAGTATTTT.

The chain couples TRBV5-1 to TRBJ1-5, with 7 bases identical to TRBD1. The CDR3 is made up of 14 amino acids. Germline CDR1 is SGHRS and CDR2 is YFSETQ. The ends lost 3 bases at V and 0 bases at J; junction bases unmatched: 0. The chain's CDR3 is CASSWDSSNQPQHF. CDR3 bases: TGCGCCAGCAGCTGGGACAGTAGCAATCAGCCCCAGCATTTT. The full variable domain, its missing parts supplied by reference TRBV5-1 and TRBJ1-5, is KAGVTQTPRYLIKTRGQQVTLSCSPISGHRSVSWYQQTPGQGLQFLFEYFSETQRNKGNFPGRFSGRQFSNSRSEMNVSTLELGDSALYLCASSWDSSNQPQHFGDGTRLSIL.

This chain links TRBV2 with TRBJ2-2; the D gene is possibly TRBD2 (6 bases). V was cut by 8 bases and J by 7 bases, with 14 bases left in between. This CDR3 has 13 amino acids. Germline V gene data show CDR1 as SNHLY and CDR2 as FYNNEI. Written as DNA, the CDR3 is TGTGCCAGCCAGACGGGGGTTGGCGGGGAGCTGTTTTTT. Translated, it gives CASQTGVGGELFF.

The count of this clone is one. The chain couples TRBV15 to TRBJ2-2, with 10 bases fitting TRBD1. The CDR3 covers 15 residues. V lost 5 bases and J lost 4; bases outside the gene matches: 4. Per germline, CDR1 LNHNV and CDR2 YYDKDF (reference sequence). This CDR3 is CATSPRTGGTGELFF. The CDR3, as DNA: TGTGCCACCAGCCCTCGGACAGGGGGCACCGGGGAGCTGTTTTTT.

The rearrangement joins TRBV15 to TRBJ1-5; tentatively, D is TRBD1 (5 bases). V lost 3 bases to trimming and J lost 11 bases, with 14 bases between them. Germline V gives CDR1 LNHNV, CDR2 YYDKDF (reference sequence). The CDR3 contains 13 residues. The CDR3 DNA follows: TGTGCCACCAGCAGGAGTTCGGGGGAAGCCCAGCATTTT. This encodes CATSRSSGEAQHF.

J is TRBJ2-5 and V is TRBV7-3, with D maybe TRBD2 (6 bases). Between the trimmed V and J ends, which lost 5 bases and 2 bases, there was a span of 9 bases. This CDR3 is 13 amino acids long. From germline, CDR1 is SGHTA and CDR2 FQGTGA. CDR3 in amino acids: CASSLLAQETQYF. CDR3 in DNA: TGTGCCAGCAGCCTTCTAGCGCAAGAGACCCAGTACTTC.

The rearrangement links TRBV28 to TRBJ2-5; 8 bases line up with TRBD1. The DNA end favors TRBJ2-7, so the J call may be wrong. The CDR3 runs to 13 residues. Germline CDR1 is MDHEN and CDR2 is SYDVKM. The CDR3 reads CASGSGQDYEQYF. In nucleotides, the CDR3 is TGTGCCAGTGGCTCGGGACAGGACTACGAGCAGTACTTC.

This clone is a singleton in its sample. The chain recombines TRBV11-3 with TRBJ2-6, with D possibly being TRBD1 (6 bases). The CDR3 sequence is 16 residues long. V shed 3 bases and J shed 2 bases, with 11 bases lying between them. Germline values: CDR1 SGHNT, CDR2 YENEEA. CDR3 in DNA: TGTGCCAGCAGCTTCCCACAGGGTGCTGGGGCCAACGTCCTGACTTTC. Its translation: CASSFPQGAGANVLTF.

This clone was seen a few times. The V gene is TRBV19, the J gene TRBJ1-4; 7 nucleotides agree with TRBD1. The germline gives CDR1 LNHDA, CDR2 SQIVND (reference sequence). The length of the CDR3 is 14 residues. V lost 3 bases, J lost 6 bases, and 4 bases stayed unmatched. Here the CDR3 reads CASSISGQDEKLFF. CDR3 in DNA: TGTGCCAGTAGTATCTCCGGACAGGATGAAAAACTGTTTTTT.

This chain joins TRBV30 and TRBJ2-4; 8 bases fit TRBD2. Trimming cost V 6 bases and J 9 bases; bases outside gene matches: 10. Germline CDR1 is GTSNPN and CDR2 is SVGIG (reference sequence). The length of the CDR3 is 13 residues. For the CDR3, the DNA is TGTGCCTGTTCGGGGCTAGCGGGTGGCATTCAGTACTTC. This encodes CACSGLAGGIQYF.

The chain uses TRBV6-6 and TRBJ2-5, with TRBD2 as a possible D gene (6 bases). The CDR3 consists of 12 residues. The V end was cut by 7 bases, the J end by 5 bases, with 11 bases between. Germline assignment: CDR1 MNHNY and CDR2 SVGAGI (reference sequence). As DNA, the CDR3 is TGTGCCAGCACCGCGGCGGGGGAGACCCAGTACTTC. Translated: CASTAAGETQYF.

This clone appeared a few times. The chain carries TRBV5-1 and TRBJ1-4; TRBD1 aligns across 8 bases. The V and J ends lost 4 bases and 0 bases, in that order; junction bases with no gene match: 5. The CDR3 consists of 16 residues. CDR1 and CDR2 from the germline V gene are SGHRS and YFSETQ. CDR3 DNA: TGCGCCAGCAGCATGACAGGGGAGGCAACTAATGAAAAACTGTTTTTT. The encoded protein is CASSMTGEATNEKLFF.

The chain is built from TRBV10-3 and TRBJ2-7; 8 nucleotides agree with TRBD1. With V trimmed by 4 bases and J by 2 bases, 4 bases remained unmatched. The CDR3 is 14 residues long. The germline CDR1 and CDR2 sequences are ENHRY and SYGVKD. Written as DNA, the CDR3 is TGTGCCATCAGTGTGGGACAGGCCGCCTACGAGCAGTACTTC. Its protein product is CAISVGQAAYEQYF.

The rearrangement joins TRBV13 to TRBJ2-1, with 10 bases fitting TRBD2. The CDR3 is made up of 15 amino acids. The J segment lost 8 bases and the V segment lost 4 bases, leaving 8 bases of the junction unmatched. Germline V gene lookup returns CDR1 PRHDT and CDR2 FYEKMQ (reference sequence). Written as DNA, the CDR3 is TGTGCCAGCAGCTCCCTAGCGGGAGTATGGGATGAGCAGTTCTTC. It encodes CASSSLAGVWDEQFF.

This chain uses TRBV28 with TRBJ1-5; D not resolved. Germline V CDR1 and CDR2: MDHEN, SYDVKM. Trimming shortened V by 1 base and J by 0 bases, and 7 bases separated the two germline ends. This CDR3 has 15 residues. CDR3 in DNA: TGTGCCAGCAGTTTATCGGCGGATAGCAATCAGCCCCAGCATTTT. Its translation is CASSLSADSNQPQHF.

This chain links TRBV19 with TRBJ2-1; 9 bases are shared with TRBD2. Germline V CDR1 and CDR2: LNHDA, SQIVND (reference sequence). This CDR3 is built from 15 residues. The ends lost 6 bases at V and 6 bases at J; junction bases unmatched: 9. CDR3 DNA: TGTGCCAGTAGCTTAGCGGGAGAAATCGGCAATGAGCAGTTCTTC. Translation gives CASSLAGEIGNEQFF. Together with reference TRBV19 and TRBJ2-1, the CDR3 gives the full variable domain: DGGITQSPKYLFRKEGQNVTLSCEQNLNHDAMYWYRQDPGQGLRLIYYSQIVNDFQKGDIAEGYSVSREKKESFPLTVTSAQKNPTAFYLCASSLAGEIGNEQFFGPGTRLTVL.

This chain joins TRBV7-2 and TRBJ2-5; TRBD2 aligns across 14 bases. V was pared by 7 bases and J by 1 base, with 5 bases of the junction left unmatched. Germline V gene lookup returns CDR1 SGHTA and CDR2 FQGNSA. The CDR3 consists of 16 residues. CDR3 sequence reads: CASNPGLAGGQETQYF. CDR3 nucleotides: TGTGCCAGCAACCCCGGACTAGCGGGAGGCCAAGAGACCCAGTACTTC. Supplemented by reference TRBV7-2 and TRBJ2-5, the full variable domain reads GAGVSQSPSNKVTEKGKDVELRCDPISGHTALYWYRQSLGQGLEFLIYFQGNSAPDKSGLPSDRFSAERTGGSVSTLTIQRTQQEDSAVYLCASNPGLAGGQETQYFGPGTRLLVL.

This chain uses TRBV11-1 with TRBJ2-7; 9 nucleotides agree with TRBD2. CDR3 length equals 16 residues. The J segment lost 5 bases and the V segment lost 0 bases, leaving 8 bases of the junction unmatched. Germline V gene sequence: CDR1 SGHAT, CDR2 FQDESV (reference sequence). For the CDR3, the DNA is TGTGCCAGCAGCTTAGCGGTAGCGGGAGCTTATCACGAGCAGTACTTC. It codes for CASSLAVAGAYHEQYF.

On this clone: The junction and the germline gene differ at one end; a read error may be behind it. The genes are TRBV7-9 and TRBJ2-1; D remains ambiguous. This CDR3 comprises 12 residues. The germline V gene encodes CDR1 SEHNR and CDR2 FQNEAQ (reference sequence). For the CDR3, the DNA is TGTTCCAGCAGCCCCGCGGCGGCTGAGCAGTTCTTC. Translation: CSSSPAAAEQFF. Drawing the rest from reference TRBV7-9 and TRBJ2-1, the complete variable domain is DTGVSQNPRHKITKRGQNVTFRCDPISEHNRLYWYRQTLGQGPEFLTYFQNEAQLEKSRLLSDRFSAERPKGSFSTLEIQRTEQGDSAMYLCSSSPAAAEQFFGPGTRLTVL.

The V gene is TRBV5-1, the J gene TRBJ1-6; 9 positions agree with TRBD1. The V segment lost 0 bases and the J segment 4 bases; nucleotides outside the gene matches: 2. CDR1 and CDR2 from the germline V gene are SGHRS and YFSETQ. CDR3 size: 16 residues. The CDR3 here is CASSLGGTGYNSPLHF. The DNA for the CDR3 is TGCGCCAGCAGCTTGGGCGGGACAGGGTATAATTCACCCCTCCACTTT.